This T cell receptor (beta chain) was obtained from a study of T cells after posttransplantation cyclophosphamide. The data were produced by immunoSEQ multiplex PCR, yet TCRdb's version contains in-frame clones alone and is incomplete. The sample was found to contain 5,500 to 6,500 clones, and every one recurs. Overall study results and limits: Later post-transplant blood repertoires were often dominated by donor CD8+ memory clones.

This CDR3 is built from 17 residues. The germline gives CDR1 SEHNR, CDR2 FQNEAQ (reference sequence). With 3 bases clipped from V and 7 bases from J, the junction kept 15 bases outside the gene matches. A marrow graft followed busulfan-fludarabine conditioning, with cyclophosphamide on days +3 and +4. This clone is classed as medium-sized (0.01 to 0.1%). Its antigen remains unidentified. This material consisted of PBMCs, taken after allogeneic stem cell transplant with posttransplant cyclophosphamide. This clonotype was sampled from a male patient between 60 and 69 years old who received an allogeneic stem cell transplant from a related donor, was CMV-positive, and had no GVHD. The T cells may come from the graft donor. The rearrangement uses TRBV7-9 and TRBJ1-3; 7 bases match TRBD1. In nucleotides, the CDR3 is TGTGCCAGCAGCTTCTTTCCGGGACAGCTCGGGGAGAACACCATATATTTT. Encoded protein: CASSFFPGQLGENTIYF.